This TCR beta chain emerged from a study of technical replicates of blood from a handful of donors. V lost 2 bases and J 0 bases, leaving 10 bases between the germline ends. The CDR3 consists of 15 residues. Germline CDR1 is MNHEY and CDR2 is SVGAGI. Only in-frame clones appear in the TCRdb table, and some are missing; sequencing was by immunoSEQ multiplex PCR. This sample carries more than 90,000 clones, approximately 95% of them seen once, and the ten largest clones take roughly 0.23%. This receptor was identified in a human donor in good health. The V call is TRBV6-5, the J call TRBJ1-1; the D gene is possibly TRBD1 (5 bases). What was sequenced was T cells isolated from PBMCs. The CDR3 DNA sequence: TGTGCCAGCAGTTACCCAGGGCGAATGAACACTGAAGCTTTCTTT. It is translated as CASSYPGRMNTEAFF.